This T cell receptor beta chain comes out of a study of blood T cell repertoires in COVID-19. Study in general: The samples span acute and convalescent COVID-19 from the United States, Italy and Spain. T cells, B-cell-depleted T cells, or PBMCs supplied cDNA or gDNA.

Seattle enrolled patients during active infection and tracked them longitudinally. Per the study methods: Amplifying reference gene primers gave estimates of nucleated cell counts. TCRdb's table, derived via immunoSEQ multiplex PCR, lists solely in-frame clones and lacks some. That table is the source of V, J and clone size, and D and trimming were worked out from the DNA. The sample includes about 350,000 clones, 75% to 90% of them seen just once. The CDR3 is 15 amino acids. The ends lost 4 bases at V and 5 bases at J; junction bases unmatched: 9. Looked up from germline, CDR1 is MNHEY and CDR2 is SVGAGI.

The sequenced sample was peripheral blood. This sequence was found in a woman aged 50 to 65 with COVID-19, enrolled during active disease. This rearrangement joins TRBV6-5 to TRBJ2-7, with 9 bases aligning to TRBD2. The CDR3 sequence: CASSSPSGTPHEQYF. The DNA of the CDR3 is TGTGCCAGCAGTTCCCCTAGCGGGACCCCACACGAGCAGTACTTC.